This TCR beta chain was sequenced for a study of lung T cells in sarcoidosis with Löfgren's syndrome. Study-wide context: Repertoire analyses centered on Löfgren's syndrome patients.

Study conclusions and caveats: Löfgren's syndrome patients reportedly showed greatest TRAV12-1 and TRBV2 expansion versus controls. Multiple Löfgren's syndrome patients reportedly shared TRAV12-1 and TRBV2 CDR3 motifs. Paired TRAV12-1/TRBV2 TCRs showed CDR3 homology and preferential pairing.

This clonotype counts as medium-sized. Its antigen is currently unknown. Germline V gene lookup returns CDR1 MNHEY and CDR2 SMNVEV (reference sequence). There are 15 residues in the CDR3. Trimming shortened V by 6 bases and J by 1 base, and 13 bases separated the two germline ends. One entry per CDR3 protein, called by TCRdb with MiXCR from the reads. The table lists approximately 19,000 distinct CDR3 sequences, about a fifth of them singletons. The sample consisted of CD4+ T cells from PBMCs. This TCR was sampled from a human donor with sarcoidosis (Löfgren's syndrome or another form), or a control subject (not recorded which). The chain employs TRBV27 and TRBJ1-5, with D possibly being TRBD1 (6 bases). CDR3 protein: CASSTRQASNQPQHF. The CDR3 coding sequence is TGTGCCAGCAGCACCCGACAGGCGAGCAATCAGCCCCAGCATTTT.